Described below is a single T cell receptor (beta chain) sequence and its context. Its target is not known. The data belong to a study of T cell responses to AZD1222 COVID-19 vaccine. This CDR3 is 16 amino acids long. V gave up 6 bases and J gave up 4 bases; unmatched junction bases: 12. Germline lookup yields CDR1 MNHEY and CDR2 SMNVEV (reference sequence). General study findings and limits: Spike-specific TCR breadth and depth were elevated following two AZD1222 doses. Only 5 or 6 people who got AZD1222 tested seropositive at baseline.

Method: immunoSEQ multiplex PCR; TCRdb's copy keeps in-frame clones and lacks some. The table has roughly 93,000 clones, just under 90% seen once. This chain uses TRBV27 with TRBJ1-3; 7 nucleotides match TRBD1. The specimen was peripheral blood, collected on day 0 of MenACWY control vaccination. This clonotype was obtained from an adult in good health. The CDR3 sequence is CASSRDSALTGNTIYF. The CDR3 coding sequence is TGTGCCAGCAGCCGGGACAGCGCTCTGACCGGAAACACCATATATTTT.